Below, one T cell receptor (beta chain) is given with its context. Its antigen is unknown. The sample originates from a study of T cell responses to AZD1222 COVID-19 vaccine. Findings and limits, study-wide: White British people made up most donors, females outnumbered males, and clonal diversity was possibly underestimated.

CDR1 and CDR2 (germline): WNHNN, SYGVQD (reference sequence). Deletions cut 10 bases from V and 7 bases from J, with 16 bases between. This CDR3 is built from 13 residues. This table comes from immunoSEQ multiplex PCR, and its TCRdb copy is limited to in-frame clones, with some not included. The data contain 140,000 to 150,000 clones, about 81% of them singletons. The receptor's source is an adult in good health. V is TRBV10-1 and J is TRBJ1-4; D not resolved. This material consisted of peripheral blood, taken on day 0 of MenACWY control vaccination. The chain's CDR3 is CATSPGRGEKLFF. As DNA, the CDR3 is TGCGCCACCAGCCCGGGGAGAGGTGAAAAACTGTTTTTT.